The clone carrying this TCR beta chain has a handful of counts. Antigen: not known. The germline CDR1 and CDR2 sequences are SGHDT and YYEEEE. Trimming stripped 4 bases from V and 1 base from J, with 12 bases between. This CDR3 is 15 amino acids long. The data derive from a study of beta chain features in type 1 diabetes. One heparinised blood draw averaging around 100 mL was given by each donor. The study, taken as a whole, reports: Moderate yet significant TCRB CDR3 shortening was seen in Type 1 diabetes patients in all four CD4+ subsets. In comparison with healthy donors, patients had naive, central memory and Treg TCRB repertoires that appeared more similar. Researchers caution that PCR might favor shorter templates, equally among patients and controls.

TCRB transcripts that were expressed got sequenced, as all of the isolated RNA had been reverse transcribed. Assay used: immunoSEQ multiplex PCR; TCRdb lists only in-frame clones, some missing. The table records some 160,000 clones, about 9.1% of them present only once. This chain uses TRBV5-6 with TRBJ1-5, with D unresolved. This clonotype originated in a woman under 30 in good health. Sequenced: central memory CD4+ T cells from blood. CDR3 protein: CASSPGGRSNQPQHF. CDR3 DNA: TGTGCCAGCAGCCCCGGCGGGAGGAGCAATCAGCCCCAGCATTTT.